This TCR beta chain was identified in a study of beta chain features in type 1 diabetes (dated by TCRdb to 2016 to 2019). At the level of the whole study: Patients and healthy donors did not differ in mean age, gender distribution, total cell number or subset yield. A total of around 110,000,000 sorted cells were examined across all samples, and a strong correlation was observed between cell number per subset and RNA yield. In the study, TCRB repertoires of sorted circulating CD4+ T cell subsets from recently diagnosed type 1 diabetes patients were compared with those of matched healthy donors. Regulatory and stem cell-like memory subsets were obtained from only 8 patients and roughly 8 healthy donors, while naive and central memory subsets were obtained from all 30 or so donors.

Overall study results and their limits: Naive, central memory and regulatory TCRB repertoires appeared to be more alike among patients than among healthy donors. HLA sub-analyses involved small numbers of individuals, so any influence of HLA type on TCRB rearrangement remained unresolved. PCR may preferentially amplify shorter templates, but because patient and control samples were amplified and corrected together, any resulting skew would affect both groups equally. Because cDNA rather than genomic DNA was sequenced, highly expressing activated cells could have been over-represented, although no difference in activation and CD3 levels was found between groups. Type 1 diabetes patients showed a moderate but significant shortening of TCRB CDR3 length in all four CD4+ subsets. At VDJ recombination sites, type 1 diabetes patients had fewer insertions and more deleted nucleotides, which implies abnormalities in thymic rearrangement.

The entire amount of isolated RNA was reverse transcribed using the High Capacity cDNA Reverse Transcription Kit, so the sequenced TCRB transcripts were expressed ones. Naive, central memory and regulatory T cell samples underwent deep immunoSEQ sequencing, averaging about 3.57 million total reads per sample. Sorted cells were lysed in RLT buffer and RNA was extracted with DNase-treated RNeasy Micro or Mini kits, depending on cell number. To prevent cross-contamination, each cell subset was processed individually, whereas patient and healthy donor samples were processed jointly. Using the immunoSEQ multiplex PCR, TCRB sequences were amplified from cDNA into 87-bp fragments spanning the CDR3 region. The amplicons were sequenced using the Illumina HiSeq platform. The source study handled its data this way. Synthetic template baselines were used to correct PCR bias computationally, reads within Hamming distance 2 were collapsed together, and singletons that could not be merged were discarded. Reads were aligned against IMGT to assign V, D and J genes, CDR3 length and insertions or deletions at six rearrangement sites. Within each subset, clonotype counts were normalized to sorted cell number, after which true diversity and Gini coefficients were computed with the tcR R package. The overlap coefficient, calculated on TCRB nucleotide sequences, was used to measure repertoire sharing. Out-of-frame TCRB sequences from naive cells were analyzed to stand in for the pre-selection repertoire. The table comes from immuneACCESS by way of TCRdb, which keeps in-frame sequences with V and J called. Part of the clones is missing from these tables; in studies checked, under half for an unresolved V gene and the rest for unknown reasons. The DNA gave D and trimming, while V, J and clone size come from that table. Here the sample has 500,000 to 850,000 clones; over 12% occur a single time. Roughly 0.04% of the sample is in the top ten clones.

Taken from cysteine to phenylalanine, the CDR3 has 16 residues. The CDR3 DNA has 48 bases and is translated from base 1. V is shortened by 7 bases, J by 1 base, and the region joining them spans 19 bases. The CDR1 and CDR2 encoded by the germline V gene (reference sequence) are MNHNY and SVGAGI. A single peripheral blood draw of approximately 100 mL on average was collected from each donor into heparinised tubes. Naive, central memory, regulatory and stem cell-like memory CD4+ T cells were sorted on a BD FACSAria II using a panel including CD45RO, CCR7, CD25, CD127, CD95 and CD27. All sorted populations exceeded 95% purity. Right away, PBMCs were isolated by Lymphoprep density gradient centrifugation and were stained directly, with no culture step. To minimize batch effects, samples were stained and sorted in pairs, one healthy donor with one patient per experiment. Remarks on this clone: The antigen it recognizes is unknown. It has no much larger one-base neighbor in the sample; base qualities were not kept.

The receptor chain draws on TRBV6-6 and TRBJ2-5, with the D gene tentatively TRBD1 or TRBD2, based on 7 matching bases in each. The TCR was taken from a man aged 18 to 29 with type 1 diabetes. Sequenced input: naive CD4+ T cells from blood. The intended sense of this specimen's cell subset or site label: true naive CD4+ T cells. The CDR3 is CASIENRGGSQETQYF. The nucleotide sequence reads TGTGCCAGCATCGAGAACAGGGGAGGGAGCCAAGAGACCCAGTACTTC.